This section outlines one T cell receptor beta chain sequence together with its context. No antigen is known for it. Using immunoSEQ multiplex PCR, the repertoire was profiled, and TCRdb retains in-frame clones only, with some absent. This sample has under 110,000 clones, with just over 85% found just once. This sample was taken from a study of T cell responses to AZD1222 COVID-19 vaccine. CDR1 and CDR2 (germline): SGHTA, FQGTGA. This CDR3 spans 15 amino acids. V was clipped by 5 bases and J by 9 bases, with 20 bases between them. Findings and limits, study-wide: CD4 TCRs linked to vaccination spanned spike, dominating at 160-218 and 743-854. Clonal diversity was possibly underestimated, and white British individuals and females predominated among donors. Spike-specific TCR breadth and depth both grew after two AZD1222 doses. Every sample of the repertoires postdated the peak T cell response.

The chain has TRBV7-3 and TRBJ2-1; D might be TRBD1 (6 bases). This TCR came from an adult in good health. The sample here was peripheral blood, taken on day 0 of AZD1222 vaccination. CDR3 region: CASSPRGSTVSEQFF. Here the CDR3 DNA reads TGTGCCAGCAGCCCCAGGGGATCCACGGTCAGTGAGCAGTTCTTC. The full variable domain, rest sourced from reference TRBV7-3 and TRBJ2-1, is GAGVSQTPSNKVTEKGKYVELRCDPISGHTALYWYRQSLGQGPEFLIYFQGTGAADDSGLPNDRFFAVRPEGSVSTLKIQRTERGDSAVYLCASSPRGSTVSEQFFGPGTRLTVL.